This TCR beta chain was recorded in a study of response to subunit inactivated influenza vaccine. This clonotype was detected only a few times. Germline CDR1 SNHLY, CDR2 FYNNEI. The J segment lost 10 bases and the V segment lost 6 bases, leaving 9 bases of the junction unmatched. The CDR3 runs 14 residues. TCRdb called the RT-PCR reads again in MiXCR, with one record for every CDR3 protein. Among 500,000 or so distinct CDR3 sequences listed, 16% were seen once. The chain links TRBV2 to TRBJ1-6; 7 bases align to TRBD1. Specimen: CD4+ T cells sorted from PBMCs, collected about 24 months after vaccination. This sequence was found in a man aged 50-75 years who received an inactivated influenza vaccine. The CDR3 nucleotides are TGTGCCAGCAGAAAAGGGGGCGGGGGATCACCCCTCCACTTT. This sequence encodes CASRKGGGGSPLHF.